Listed below are T cell receptor beta chains from one sample, sequenced in a study of T cells in Graves' hyperthyroidism and ophthalmopathy. MiXCR was run by TCRdb on the multiplex PCR reads, yielding one entry per CDR3 protein. Seen here are over 250,000 distinct CDR3 sequences, around 13% observed once, and the top ten hold 34%. The sample taken for sequencing was blood. Receptors were obtained from a woman between 40 and 50 years old with Graves' ophthalmopathy. CDR3s leave out the opening cysteine and the closing phenylalanine or tryptophan.

J gene | V gene | CDR3 protein
TRBJ2-7 | TRBV11-2 | ASSLGQGWYEQY
TRBJ2-1 | TRBV11-2 | ASSSYLVSREQF
TRBJ2-1 | TRBV2 | ASSDRTWTGLSNEQF
TRBJ1-1 | TRBV7-9 | AGHEKHEAF
TRBJ1-4 | TRBV7-8 | ASSLGVRPTTNERLF
TRBJ2-4 | TRBV7-2 | ASSLSENIQY
TRBJ2-5 | TRBV28 | ASSSSDRGSQETQY
TRBJ2-5 | TRBV2 | ASSAFATEGETQY
TRBJ1-5 | TRBV6-1 | ASSSRARNQPQH
TRBJ2-7 | TRBV20-1 | SARDPFGRSAHYEQY
TRBJ1-1 | TRBV18 | ASSPPSGRNTEAF
TRBJ2-3 | TRBV18 | ASSTNSRAQTDTQY
TRBJ2-3 | TRBV5-1 | ASSPPSGGRDTQY
TRBJ1-1 | TRBV28 | ASSSQGGGTEAF
TRBJ2-6 | TRBV7-9 | ASSFGKPGANVLT
TRBJ1-1 | TRBV3-1 | ASSQGLVAF
TRBJ2-3 | TRBV5-8 | ASSLSGGRGDTQY
TRBJ2-5 | TRBV12-3/TRBV12-4 | ASSQEASGRAHVRTQY
TRBJ2-5 | TRBV7-9 | ASSFTGEQETQY
TRBJ2-5 | TRBV25-1 | ASSEWGREETQY
TRBJ2-5 | TRBV7-9 | ASSLSSGRQESQY
TRBJ2-3 | TRBV20-1 | SARDPSGRASGTDTQY
TRBJ1-5 | TRBV6-1 | ASSTSGVHYNQPQH
TRBJ2-7 | TRBV3-1 | ASSATGSSYEQY
TRBJ2-7 | TRBV20-1 | SAQATSYEQY
TRBJ2-6 | TRBV30 | AWSVWGQGAVGANVLT
TRBJ1-4 | TRBV7-9 | ASSQGGQRNEKLF
TRBJ2-2 | TRBV28 | ASNTGGTGELF
TRBJ1-5 | TRBV2 | ASSVSDRDTQPQH
TRBJ2-5 | TRBV24-1 | ATSGGQSQNGETQY
TRBJ2-7 | TRBV5-1 | ASSLLENEQY
TRBJ1-3 | TRBV2 | ASTPDRLSGNTIY
TRBJ1-1 | TRBV24-1 | ATSSGGSEAF
TRBJ2-5 | TRBV5-1 | ASSLGLQLGAQETQY
TRBJ1-1 | TRBV18 | ASSRSVDTEAF
TRBJ1-4 | TRBV6-5 | ASSYVAAGVNEKLF
TRBJ2-1 | TRBV6-9 | ASSLRLAGGHNEQF
TRBJ1-2 | TRBV6-1 | ASSESGTTYGYT
TRBJ1-2 | TRBV10-3 | AISDPDRNHYGYT
TRBJ1-2 | TRBV28 | ASSFLTDQISFGYT
TRBJ2-3 | TRBV27 | ASNGAGWRGTDTQY
TRBJ1-5 | TRBV19 | ASSPSAGNRNQPQH
TRBJ1-4 | TRBV28 | ASLTVNEKLF
TRBJ2-1 | TRBV2 | ASNNLREQF
TRBJ2-5 | TRBV12-3/TRBV12-4 | ASSSHRGQETQY
TRBJ2-2 | TRBV5-6 | ASSLQGNANTGELF
TRBJ2-7 | TRBV7-2 | ASSPLHEQY
TRBJ2-5 | TRBV3-1 | ASSQDSETQY
TRBJ2-4 | TRBV9 | ASSVGGGAANIQY
TRBJ2-7 | TRBV18 | ASSPNPDRFYEQY
TRBJ1-5 | TRBV20-1 | SARDRGLAYSNQPQH
TRBJ1-2 | TRBV11-2 | ASSFQGAGGYT
TRBJ1-1 | TRBV19 | ASSLGMMTEAF
TRBJ1-1 | TRBV25-1 | ASTANTEAF
TRBJ2-7 | TRBV11-2 | ASSKGAGGTYEQY
TRBJ1-2 | TRBV15 | ATSRDLGTSPYGYT
TRBJ2-5 | TRBV9 | ASSVDYGQETQY
TRBJ2-7 | TRBV29-1 | SVGDLDRRSYEQY